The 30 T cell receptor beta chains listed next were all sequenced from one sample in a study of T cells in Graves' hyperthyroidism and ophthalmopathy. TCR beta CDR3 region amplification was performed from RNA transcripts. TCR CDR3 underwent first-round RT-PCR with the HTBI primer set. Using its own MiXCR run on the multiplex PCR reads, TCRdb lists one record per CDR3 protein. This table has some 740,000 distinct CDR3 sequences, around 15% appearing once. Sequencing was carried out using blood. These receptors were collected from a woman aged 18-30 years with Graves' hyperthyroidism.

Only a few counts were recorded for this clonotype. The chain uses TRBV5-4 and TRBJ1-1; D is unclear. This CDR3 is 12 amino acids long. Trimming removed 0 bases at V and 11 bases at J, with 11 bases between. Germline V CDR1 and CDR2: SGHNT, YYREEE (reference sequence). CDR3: CASSLDTLKAFF. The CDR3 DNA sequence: TGTGCCAGCAGCTTGGACACCTTGAAGGCTTTCTTT. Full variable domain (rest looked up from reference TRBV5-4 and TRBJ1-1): ETGVTQSPTHLIKTRGQQVTLRCSSQSGHNTVSWYQQALGQGPQFIFQYYREEENGRGNFPPRFSGLQFPNYSSELNVNALELDDSALYLCASSLDTLKAFFGQGTRLTVV.

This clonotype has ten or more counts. In DNA form, the CDR3 reads TGTGCCAGCAGCTCGGGAGTCCAAGAGACCCAGTACTTC. It codes for CASSSGVQETQYF. The chain couples TRBV7-7 to TRBJ2-5; a possible D gene is TRBD2 (6 bases). In germline, CDR1 is SSHAT, CDR2 FNYEAQ (reference sequence). There are 13 residues in the CDR3. Trimming removed 4 bases from V and 1 base from J, with 7 bases in between.

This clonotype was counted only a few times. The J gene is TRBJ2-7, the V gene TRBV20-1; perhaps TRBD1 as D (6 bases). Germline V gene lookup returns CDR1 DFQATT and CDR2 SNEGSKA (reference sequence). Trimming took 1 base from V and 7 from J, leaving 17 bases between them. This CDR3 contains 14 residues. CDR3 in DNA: TGCAGTGCTAGAGTCGGGATAAACAGGGTTGAGCAGTACTTC. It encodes CSARVGINRVEQYF.

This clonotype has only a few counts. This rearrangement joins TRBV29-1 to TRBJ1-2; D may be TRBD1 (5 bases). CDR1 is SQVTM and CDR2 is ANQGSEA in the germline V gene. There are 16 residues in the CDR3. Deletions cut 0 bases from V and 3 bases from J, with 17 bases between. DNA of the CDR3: TGCAGCGTTGAAGATAGCCCCCAGGGAATCCACTATGGCTACACCTTC. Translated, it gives CSVEDSPQGIHYGYTF.

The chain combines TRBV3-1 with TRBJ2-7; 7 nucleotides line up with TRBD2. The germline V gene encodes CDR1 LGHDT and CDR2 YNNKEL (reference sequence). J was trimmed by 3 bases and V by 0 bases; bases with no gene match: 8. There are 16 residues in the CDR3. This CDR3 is CASSQDLASGVYEQYF. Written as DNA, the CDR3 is TGTGCCAGCAGCCAAGATTTGGCTAGCGGCGTCTACGAGCAGTACTTC.

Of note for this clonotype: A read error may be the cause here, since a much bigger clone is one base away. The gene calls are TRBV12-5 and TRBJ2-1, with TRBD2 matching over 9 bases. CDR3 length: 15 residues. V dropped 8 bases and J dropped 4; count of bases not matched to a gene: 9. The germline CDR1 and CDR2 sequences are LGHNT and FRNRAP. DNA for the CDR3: TGTGCTAGTAGTCAGCGGGGGGAGGCGTACAATGAGCAGTTCTTC. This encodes CASSQRGEAYNEQFF.

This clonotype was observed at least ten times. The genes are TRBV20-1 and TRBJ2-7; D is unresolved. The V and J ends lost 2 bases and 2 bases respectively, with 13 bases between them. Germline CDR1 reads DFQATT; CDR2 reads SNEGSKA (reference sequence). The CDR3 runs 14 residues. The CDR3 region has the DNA TGCAGTGCTAGAAATCTTCTTTTCCCCTACGAGCAGTACTTC. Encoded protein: CSARNLLFPYEQYF.

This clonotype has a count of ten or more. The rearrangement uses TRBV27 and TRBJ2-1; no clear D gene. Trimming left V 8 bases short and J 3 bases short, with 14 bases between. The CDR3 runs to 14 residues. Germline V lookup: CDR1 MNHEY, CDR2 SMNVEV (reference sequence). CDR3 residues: CASSSGQNYNEQFF. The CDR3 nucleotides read TGTGCCAGCTCCTCCGGTCAGAACTACAATGAGCAGTTCTTC.

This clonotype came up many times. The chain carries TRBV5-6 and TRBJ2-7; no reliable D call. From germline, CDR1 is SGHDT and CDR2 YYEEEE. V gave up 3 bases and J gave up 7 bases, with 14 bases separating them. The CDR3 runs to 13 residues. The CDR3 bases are TGTGCCAGCAGCTCCGCACAACCGAGGGAGCAGTACTTC. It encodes CASSSAQPREQYF.

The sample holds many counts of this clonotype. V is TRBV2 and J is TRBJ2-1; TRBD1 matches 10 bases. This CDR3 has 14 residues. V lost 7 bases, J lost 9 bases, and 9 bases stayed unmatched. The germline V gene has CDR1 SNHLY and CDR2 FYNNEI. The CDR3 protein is CASIDRGPLREQFF. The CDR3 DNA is TGTGCCAGCATCGACAGGGGGCCTCTGCGTGAGCAGTTCTTC. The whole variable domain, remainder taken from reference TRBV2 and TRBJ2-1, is EPEVTQTPSHQVTQMGQEVILRCVPISNHLYFYWYRQILGQKVEFLVSFYNNEISEKSEIFDDQFSVERPDGSNFTLKIRSTKLEDSAMYFCASIDRGPLREQFFGPGTRLTVL.

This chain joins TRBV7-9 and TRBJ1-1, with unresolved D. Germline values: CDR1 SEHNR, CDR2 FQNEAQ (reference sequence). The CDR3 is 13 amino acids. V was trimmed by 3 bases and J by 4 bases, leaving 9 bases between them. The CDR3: CASSFPAVTEAFF. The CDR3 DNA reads TGTGCCAGCAGCTTCCCGGCGGTCACTGAAGCTTTCTTT. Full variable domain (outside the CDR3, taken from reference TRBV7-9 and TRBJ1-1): DTGVSQNPRHKITKRGQNVTFRCDPISEHNRLYWYRQTLGQGPEFLTYFQNEAQLEKSRLLSDRFSAERPKGSFSTLEIQRTEQGDSAMYLCASSFPAVTEAFFGQGTRLTVV.

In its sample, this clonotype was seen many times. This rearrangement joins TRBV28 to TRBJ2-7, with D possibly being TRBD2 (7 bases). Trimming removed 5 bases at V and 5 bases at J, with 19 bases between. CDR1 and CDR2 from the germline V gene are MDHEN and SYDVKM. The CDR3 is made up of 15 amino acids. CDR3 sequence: CASSVPGSGGHEQYF. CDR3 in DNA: TGTGCCAGCAGTGTACCGGGCTCGGGGGGCCACGAGCAGTACTTC.

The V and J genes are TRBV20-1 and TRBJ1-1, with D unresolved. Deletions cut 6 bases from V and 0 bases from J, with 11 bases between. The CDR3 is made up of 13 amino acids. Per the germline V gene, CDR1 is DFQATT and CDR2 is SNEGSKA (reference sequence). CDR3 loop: CSADGSLNTEAFF. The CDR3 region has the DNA TGCAGTGCGGACGGGTCATTGAACACTGAAGCTTTCTTT.

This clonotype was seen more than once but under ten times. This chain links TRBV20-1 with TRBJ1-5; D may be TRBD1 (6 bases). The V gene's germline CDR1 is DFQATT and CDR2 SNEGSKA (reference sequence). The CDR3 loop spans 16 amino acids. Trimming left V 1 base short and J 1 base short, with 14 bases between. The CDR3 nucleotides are TGCAGTGCTAGAGTTCCCGGCCAGGGGAGCAATCAGCCCCAGCATTTT. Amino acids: CSARVPGQGSNQPQHF.

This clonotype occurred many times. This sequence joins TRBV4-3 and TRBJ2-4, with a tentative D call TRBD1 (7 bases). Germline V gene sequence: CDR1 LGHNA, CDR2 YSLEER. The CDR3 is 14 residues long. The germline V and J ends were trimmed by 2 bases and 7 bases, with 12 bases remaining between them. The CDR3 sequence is CASSQQQGRNIQYF. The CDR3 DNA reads TGCGCCAGCAGCCAACAACAGGGGAGGAACATTCAGTACTTC.

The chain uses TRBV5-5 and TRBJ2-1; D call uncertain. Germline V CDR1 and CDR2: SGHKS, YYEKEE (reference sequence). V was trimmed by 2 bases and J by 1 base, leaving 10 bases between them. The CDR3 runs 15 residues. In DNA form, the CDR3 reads TGTGCCAGCAGCTTCTTCATGGATTCCTACAATGAGCAGTTCTTC. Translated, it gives CASSFFMDSYNEQFF.

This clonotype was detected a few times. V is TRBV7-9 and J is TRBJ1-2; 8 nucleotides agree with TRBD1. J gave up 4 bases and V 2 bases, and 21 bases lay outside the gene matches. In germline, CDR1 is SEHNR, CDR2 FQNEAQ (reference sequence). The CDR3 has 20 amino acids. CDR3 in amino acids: CASSLFPRRDSRGRSYGYTF. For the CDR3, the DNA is TGTGCCAGCAGCTTATTTCCTAGGCGGGATTCCAGGGGGCGAAGCTATGGCTACACCTTC.

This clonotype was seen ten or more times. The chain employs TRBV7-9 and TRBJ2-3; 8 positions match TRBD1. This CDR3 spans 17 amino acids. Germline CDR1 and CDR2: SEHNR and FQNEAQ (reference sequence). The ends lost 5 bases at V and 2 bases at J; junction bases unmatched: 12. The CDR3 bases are TGTGCCAGCAGCCCCAGAGGACAGGGCCAATCCACAGATACGCAGTATTTT. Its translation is CASSPRGQGQSTDTQYF.

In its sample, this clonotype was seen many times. CDR3 amino acids: CASSERAKGRTYEQYF. For the CDR3, the DNA is TGCGCCAGCAGCGAGAGGGCGAAAGGGCGAACCTACGAGCAGTACTTC. V and J are TRBV4-1 and TRBJ2-7; TRBD2 is a possible D gene (5 bases). V lost 5 bases and J lost 2, with 19 bases in between. CDR3 size: 16 residues. Germline V gene sequence: CDR1 MGHRA, CDR2 YSYEKL.

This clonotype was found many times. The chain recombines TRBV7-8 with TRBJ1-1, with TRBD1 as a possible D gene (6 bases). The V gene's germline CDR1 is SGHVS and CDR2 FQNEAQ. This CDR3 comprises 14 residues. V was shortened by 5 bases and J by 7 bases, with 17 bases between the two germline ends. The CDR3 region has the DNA TGTGCCAGCAGCCGCATGGGGGGGGGCGGTGAAGCTTTCTTT. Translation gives CASSRMGGGGEAFF. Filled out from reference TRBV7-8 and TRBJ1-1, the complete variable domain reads GAGVSQSPRYKVAKRGQDVALRCDPISGHVSLFWYQQALGQGPEFLTYFQNEAQLDKSGLPSDRFFAERPEGSVSTLKIQRTQQEDSAVYLCASSRMGGGGEAFFGQGTRLTVV.

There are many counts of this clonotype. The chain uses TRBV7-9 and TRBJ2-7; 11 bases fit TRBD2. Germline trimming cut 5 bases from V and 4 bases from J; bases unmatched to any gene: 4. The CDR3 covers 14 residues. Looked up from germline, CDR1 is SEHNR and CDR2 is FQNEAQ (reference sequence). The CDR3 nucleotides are TGTGCCAGCAGCGATAGCGGGAGGGTGTACGAGCAGTACTTC. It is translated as CASSDSGRVYEQYF.

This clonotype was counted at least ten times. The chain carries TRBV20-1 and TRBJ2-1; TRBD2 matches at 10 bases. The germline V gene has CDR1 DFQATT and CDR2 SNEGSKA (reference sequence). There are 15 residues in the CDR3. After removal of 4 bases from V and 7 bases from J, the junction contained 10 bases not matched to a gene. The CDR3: CSAKSGRADWNEQFF. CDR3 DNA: TGCAGTGCTAAGAGCGGGAGGGCCGATTGGAATGAGCAGTTCTTC.

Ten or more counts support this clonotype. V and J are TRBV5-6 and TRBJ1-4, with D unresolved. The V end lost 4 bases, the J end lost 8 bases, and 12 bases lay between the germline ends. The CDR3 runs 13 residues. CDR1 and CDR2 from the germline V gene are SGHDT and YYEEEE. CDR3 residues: CASSQSTSEKLFF. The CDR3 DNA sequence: TGTGCCAGCAGCCAAAGCACGAGCGAAAAACTGTTTTTT.

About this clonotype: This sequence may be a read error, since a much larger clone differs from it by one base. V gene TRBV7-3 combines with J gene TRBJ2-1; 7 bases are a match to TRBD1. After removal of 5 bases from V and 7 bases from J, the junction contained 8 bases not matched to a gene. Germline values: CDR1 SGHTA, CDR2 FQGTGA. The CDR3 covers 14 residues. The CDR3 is CASSLTGLGNEQFF. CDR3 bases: TGTGCCAGCAGCCTGACAGGGTTGGGAAATGAGCAGTTCTTC. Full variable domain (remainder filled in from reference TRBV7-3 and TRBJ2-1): GAGVSQTPSNKVTEKGKYVELRCDPISGHTALYWYRQSLGQGPEFLIYFQGTGAADDSGLPNDRFFAVRPEGSVSTLKIQRTERGDSAVYLCASSLTGLGNEQFFGPGTRLTVL.

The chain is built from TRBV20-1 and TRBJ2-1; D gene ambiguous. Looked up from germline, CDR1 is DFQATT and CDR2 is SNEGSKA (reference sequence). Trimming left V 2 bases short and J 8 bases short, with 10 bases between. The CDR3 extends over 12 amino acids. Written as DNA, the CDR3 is TGCAGTGCTAGAACCTCCCTGTATGAGCAGTTCTTC. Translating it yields CSARTSLYEQFF.

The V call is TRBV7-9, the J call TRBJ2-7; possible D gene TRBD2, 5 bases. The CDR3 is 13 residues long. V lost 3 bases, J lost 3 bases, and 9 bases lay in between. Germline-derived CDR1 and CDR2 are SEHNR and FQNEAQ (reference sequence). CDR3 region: CASSFLANYEQYF. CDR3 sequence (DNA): TGTGCCAGCAGCTTTCTAGCAAACTACGAGCAGTACTTC.

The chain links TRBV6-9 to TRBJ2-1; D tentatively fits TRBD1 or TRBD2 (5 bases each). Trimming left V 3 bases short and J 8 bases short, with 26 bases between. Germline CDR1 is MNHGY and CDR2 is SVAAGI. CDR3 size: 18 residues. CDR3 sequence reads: CASSYPSRLRARGDEQFF. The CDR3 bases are TGTGCCAGCAGTTACCCCTCGAGGCTTAGGGCGAGAGGGGATGAGCAGTTCTTC.

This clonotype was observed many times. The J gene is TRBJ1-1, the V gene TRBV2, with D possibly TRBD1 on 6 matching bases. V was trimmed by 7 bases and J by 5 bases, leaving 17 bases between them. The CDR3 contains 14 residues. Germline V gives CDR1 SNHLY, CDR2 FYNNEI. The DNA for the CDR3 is TGTGCCAGCAACCGGAAGGGGGATGGGACTGAAGCTTTCTTT. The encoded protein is CASNRKGDGTEAFF.

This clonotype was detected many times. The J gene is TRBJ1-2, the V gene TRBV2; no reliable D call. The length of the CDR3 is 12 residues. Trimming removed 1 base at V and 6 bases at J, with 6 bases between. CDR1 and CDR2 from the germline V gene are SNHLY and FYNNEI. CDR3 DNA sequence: TGTGCCAGCAGTGAAGAAGGGCATGGCTACACCTTC. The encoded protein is CASSEEGHGYTF.

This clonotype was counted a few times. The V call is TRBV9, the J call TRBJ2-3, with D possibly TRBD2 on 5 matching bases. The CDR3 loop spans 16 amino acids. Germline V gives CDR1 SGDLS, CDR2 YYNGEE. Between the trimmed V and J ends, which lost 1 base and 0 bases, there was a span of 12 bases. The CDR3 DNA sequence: TGTGCCAGCAGCGTACTTGAGGGCGGGAGCACAGATACGCAGTATTTT. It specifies CASSVLEGGSTDTQYF. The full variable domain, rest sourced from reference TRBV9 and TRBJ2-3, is DSGVTQTPKHLITATGQRVTLRCSPRSGDLSVYWYQQSLDQGLQFLIQYYNGEERAKGNILERFSAQQFPDLHSELNLSSLELGDSALYFCASSVLEGGSTDTQYFGPGTRLTVL.